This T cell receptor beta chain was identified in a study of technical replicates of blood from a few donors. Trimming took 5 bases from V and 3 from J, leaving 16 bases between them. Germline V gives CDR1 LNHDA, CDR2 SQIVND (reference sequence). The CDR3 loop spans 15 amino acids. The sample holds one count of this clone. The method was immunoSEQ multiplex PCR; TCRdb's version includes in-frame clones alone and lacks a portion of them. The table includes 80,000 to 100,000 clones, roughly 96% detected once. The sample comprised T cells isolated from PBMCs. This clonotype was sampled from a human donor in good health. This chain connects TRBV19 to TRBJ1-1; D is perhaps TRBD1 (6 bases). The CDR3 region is CASSVKQGRDTEAFF. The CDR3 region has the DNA TGTGCCAGTAGTGTTAAACAGGGAAGGGACACTGAAGCTTTCTTT.